A single sample gave rise to the 19 T cell receptor beta chains below, sequenced in a study of blood T cell repertoires in COVID-19. Sequenced by immunoSEQ multiplex PCR; TCRdb stores in-frame clones only, minus some. The repertoire holds 400,000 to 550,000 clones, with 70% to 90% as singletons. Sequencing used PBMCs or T cells enriched from blood (not recorded which). The origin of the receptors is a woman aged 18-35 years with acute COVID-19.

This clone has only one observation. This chain joins TRBV9 and TRBJ2-3; D remains ambiguous. From germline, CDR1 is SGDLS and CDR2 YYNGEE. The V gene lost 6 bases and the J gene lost 4 bases, with 15 bases spanning the gap. There are 14 residues in the CDR3. The CDR3 DNA sequence: TGTGCCAGCACCTTCAGGCTGGGTGCAGATACGCAGTATTTT. Residues: CASTFRLGADTQYF.

V is TRBV3-1 (or the pseudogene TRBV3-2) and J is TRBJ2-4, with 8 bases that match TRBD2. The J segment lost 16 bases and the V segment lost 1 base, leaving 6 bases of the junction unmatched. CDR3 length equals 12 residues. Germline loops: CDR1 LGHDT, CDR2 YNNKEL (reference sequence). The CDR3 nucleotides are TGTGCCAGCAGCCAAGCGGGGGGGACCTTATACTTC. Its translation is CASSQAGGTLYF.

The genes are TRBV24-1 and TRBJ2-2, with 9 bases that match TRBD1. With V trimmed by 4 bases and J by 5 bases, 7 bases remained unmatched. CDR3 length: 16 residues. Germline lookup yields CDR1 KGHDR and CDR2 SFDVKD. DNA of the CDR3: TGTGCCACCAGTGACCAGGGACAGGGAGGTACCGGGGAGCTGTTTTTT. It encodes CATSDQGQGGTGELFF.

J is TRBJ2-2 and V is TRBV9; no clear D. The germline CDR1 and CDR2 sequences are SGDLS and YYNGEE. V was clipped by 2 bases and J by 3 bases, with 5 bases between them. The CDR3 consists of 13 residues. CDR3 sequence: CASSVEDTGELFF. The DNA for the CDR3 is TGTGCCAGCAGCGTTGAGGACACCGGGGAGCTGTTTTTT.

This sequence joins TRBV11-2 and TRBJ1-2; 9 bases match TRBD1. The CDR3 is 14 amino acids. Germline assignment: CDR1 SGHAT and CDR2 FQNNGV. Losses at the gene ends were 3 bases for V and 3 bases for J; bases not matched to a gene: 2. CDR3 region: CASSLGQGYYGYTF. DNA of the CDR3: TGTGCCAGCAGCTTGGGACAGGGATACTATGGCTACACCTTC.

The chain recombines TRBV5-4 with TRBJ2-2; D is undetermined. CDR1 and CDR2 from the germline V gene are SGHNT and YYREEE (reference sequence). V lost 0 bases to trimming and J lost 1 base, with 7 bases between them. The CDR3 sequence is 15 residues long. CDR3 amino acids: CASSLVWQNTGELFF. For the CDR3, the DNA is TGTGCCAGCAGCTTGGTTTGGCAGAACACCGGGGAGCTGTTTTTT.

V usage is TRBV28 and J usage is TRBJ1-5, with 12 positions matching TRBD1. The length of the CDR3 is 14 residues. CDR1 and CDR2 (germline): MDHEN, SYDVKM. V lost 7 bases to trimming and J lost 7 bases; unmatched junction nucleotides: 5. The CDR3 sequence is CASTGTGGWQPQHF. The DNA for the CDR3 is TGTGCCAGCACCGGGACAGGGGGCTGGCAGCCCCAGCATTTT.

The chain carries TRBV18 and TRBJ2-3; TRBD2 matches at 11 bases. The CDR3 spans 15 residues. With 3 bases clipped from V and 4 bases from J, the junction kept 3 bases outside the gene matches. Germline CDR1 reads KGHSH; CDR2 reads LQKENI. The CDR3 is CASSPGLADADTQYF. In nucleotides, the CDR3 is TGTGCCAGCTCACCGGGACTAGCGGACGCAGATACGCAGTATTTT.

CDR3 nucleotide sequence: TGTGCCAGCAATCCGGGAGAAAAGACCCAGTACTTC. It yields the protein CASNPGEKTQYF. This sequence joins TRBV28 and TRBJ2-5; D possibly corresponds to TRBD2 (6 bases). Germline CDR1 and CDR2: MDHEN and SYDVKM. The CDR3 length is 12 residues. The V end lost 7 bases, the J end lost 6 bases, and 12 bases lay between the germline ends.

As regards this clone: A read error may account for a junction end that differs from germline. This sequence joins TRBV7-2 and TRBJ1-6; TRBD1 aligns across 7 bases. Germline values: CDR1 SGHTA, CDR2 FQGNSA. The CDR3 is 17 amino acids. The CDR3 reads CASSLGGTVVNNSPLHF. The CDR3, as DNA: TGTGCCAGCAGTTTAGGTGGGACAGTAGTCAATAATTCACCCCTCCACTTT.

The chain recombines TRBV7-2 with TRBJ2-7, with D unresolved. The V end was cut by 1 base, the J end by 3 bases, with 13 bases between. This CDR3 has 15 residues. CDR1 and CDR2 from the germline V gene are SGHTA and FQGNSA. The DNA of the CDR3 is TGTGCCAGCAGCTTAGGCGGCCACACCGTCTACGAGCAGTACTTC. It yields the protein CASSLGGHTVYEQYF.

This rearrangement joins TRBV6-2 or TRBV6-3 to TRBJ2-7, with TRBD2 matching 12 bases. CDR3 length: 15 amino acids. Germline values: CDR1 MNHEY, CDR2 SVGEGT. V lost 2 bases and J lost 4; bases outside the gene matches: 3. Here the CDR3 reads CASSYPTSGRYEQYF. CDR3 in DNA: TGTGCCAGCAGTTACCCGACTAGCGGGAGATACGAGCAGTACTTC.

CDR3 protein: CASSPNRGVRTGELFF. The CDR3 DNA reads as TGTGCCAGCAGTCCCAACAGGGGGGTACGCACCGGGGAGCTGTTTTTT. The J gene is TRBJ2-2, the V gene TRBV7-2; TRBD1 aligns across 8 bases. V was pared by 6 bases and J by 4 bases, with 10 bases of the junction left unmatched. This CDR3 is built from 16 residues. Germline CDR1 is SGHTA and CDR2 is FQGNSA.

The genes are TRBV7-9 and TRBJ1-1; the D is unclear. In germline, CDR1 is SEHNR, CDR2 FQNEAQ (reference sequence). This CDR3 is 17 amino acids long. The germline V and J ends were trimmed by 2 bases and 6 bases, with 22 bases remaining between them. The CDR3 protein is CASSLLVRRAKIAEAFF. The CDR3 region has the DNA TGTGCCAGCAGCTTACTCGTGAGAAGAGCCAAGATAGCTGAAGCTTTCTTT.

This clone was recorded only once. The chain has TRBV5-4 and TRBJ2-7, with 8 bases lining up with TRBD1. The CDR3 runs to 15 residues. Germline V gene sequence: CDR1 SGHNT, CDR2 YYREEE (reference sequence). After removal of 4 bases from V and 2 bases from J, the junction contained 8 bases not matched to a gene. DNA of the CDR3: TGTGCCAGCAGCGATAGACAGGGGTGGACCTACGAGCAGTACTTC. Its translation is CASSDRQGWTYEQYF.

The chain combines TRBV19 with TRBJ1-6, with 9 bases fitting TRBD1. V was pared by 5 bases and J by 8 bases, with 7 bases of the junction left unmatched. Germline V gene lookup returns CDR1 LNHDA and CDR2 SQIVND (reference sequence). The CDR3 has 15 residues. The CDR3, as DNA: TGTGCCAGTAGTTACCGGACAGGGGTGGATTCACCCCTCCACTTT. Its protein is CASSYRTGVDSPLHF.

V gene TRBV28 combines with J gene TRBJ1-5; TRBD1 matches 7 bases. Germline loops: CDR1 MDHEN, CDR2 SYDVKM. Trimming removed 8 bases from V and 6 bases from J; junction bases left unmatched: 10. The CDR3 runs 14 residues. The CDR3 here is CASSAGTVFQPQHF. CDR3 bases: TGTGCCAGCTCCGCCGGGACAGTGTTTCAGCCCCAGCATTTT. Variable domain in full (rest from reference TRBV28 and TRBJ1-5): DVKVTQSSRYLVKRTGEKVFLECVQDMDHENMFWYRQDPGLGLRLIYFSYDVKMKEKGDIPEGYSVSREKKERFSLILESASTNQTSMYLCASSAGTVFQPQHFGDGTRLSIL.

This sequence joins TRBV5-6 and TRBJ1-6; D gene unclear. V was cut by 4 bases and J by 0 bases, with 8 bases left in between. Germline V lookup: CDR1 SGHDT, CDR2 YYEEEE. This CDR3 has 15 residues. The CDR3 sequence: CASSPGSSYNSPLHF. The DNA for the CDR3 is TGTGCCAGCAGCCCGGGAAGCTCCTATAATTCACCCCTCCACTTT.

V and J are TRBV7-9 and TRBJ1-2; no firm D call. Germline CDR1 is SEHNR and CDR2 is FQNEAQ (reference sequence). The CDR3 runs to 14 residues. Trimming took off 7 bases at V and 4 bases at J, with 16 bases between the two ends. The CDR3 region has the DNA TGTGCCAGCACCTCAAAGCCAGGAGGCTATGGCTACACCTTC. This codes for CASTSKPGGYGYTF.